This TCR beta chain comes out of a study of blood T cell repertoires in COVID-19. Whole-study context: PBMCs, B-cell-depleted T cells, or T cells provided the cDNA or gDNA that made up the material.

In the authors' workflow: Estimates of nucleated cell counts were drawn from the amplification of reference gene primers. Data came from immunoSEQ multiplex PCR; TCRdb stores just in-frame clones and leaves some out. For V, J and clone size, that table is used; D and trimming come from the DNA. The data contain approximately 25,000 clones, over 70% of them singletons. The material sequenced was peripheral blood. The receptor was isolated from a man at least 80 years old with active or convalescent COVID-19.

The CDR3 sequence: CASSLIADRGRGYTF. The CDR3 DNA reads as TGTGCCAGCAGCTTAATTGCGGACAGGGGGCGGGGCTACACCTTC. The rearrangement uses TRBV7-2 and TRBJ1-2; 11 bases match TRBD1. This CDR3 contains 15 residues. The V gene end was trimmed by 2 bases and the J gene end by 8 bases; junction bases not matched to a gene: 7. Per the germline V gene, CDR1 is SGHTA and CDR2 is FQGNSA.